The clone carrying this T cell receptor beta chain has ten or more counts. What it binds is unknown. The entry originates in a study of T-cell memory formation after mild COVID-19. Study-wide findings and caveats: That cross-reactive memory joined was suggested by some responding clones appearing in pre-infection memory. Day 15 to 85 contractors were CD4/CD8 balanced; later expanders leaned CD4+. Most CD4+ clones that shrank were in CM and EM, while CD8+ ones turned up in EMRA.

TCRdb re-called the 5' RACE reads through MiXCR, storing one row per CDR3 protein. This sample has approximately 250,000 distinct CDR3 sequences; approximately 15% occur once, and the top ten carry under 2.5%. The germline V gene encodes CDR1 DFQATT and CDR2 SNEGSKA (reference sequence). This CDR3 has 15 residues. With V trimmed by 5 bases and J by 1 base, 4 bases remained unmatched. The origin of this receptor is an adult woman who had mild COVID-19 (a few samples of this study predate the infection). Cell type and time point are not known. The sequencing input was PBMCs or a T cell subset sorted from them (not recorded which). The chain links TRBV20-1 to TRBJ2-3, with 12 positions matching TRBD2. CDR3 bases: TGCAGTGCTTCACTAGCGGGGGGTCGCACAGATACGCAGTATTTT. Translation: CSASLAGGRTDTQYF.